This paragraph covers one T cell receptor beta chain sequence. The data were taken from a study of CD4 T cells in relation to SARS-CoV-2 and coronaviruses. This table comes from immunoSEQ multiplex PCR, and its TCRdb copy is limited to in-frame clones, with some not included. The sample has about 59,000 clones, roughly 90% seen once. Trimming pared 0 bases from V and 2 bases from J, leaving 14 bases between. The CDR3 runs 16 residues. The germline V gene encodes CDR1 SGDLS and CDR2 YYNGEE. Before the COVID-19 pandemic, during about 2010-2018, CD4+ T cells were taken from unexposed donors. The sequencing input was memory CD4+ T cells from PBMCs. J is TRBJ1-2 and V is TRBV9; D perhaps matches TRBD1 (5 bases). The clonotype was recovered from a human donor in good health. CDR3 sequence: CASSVVSPGSNYGYTF. For the CDR3, the DNA is TGTGCCAGCAGCGTAGTATCTCCAGGGTCGAACTATGGCTACACCTTC.